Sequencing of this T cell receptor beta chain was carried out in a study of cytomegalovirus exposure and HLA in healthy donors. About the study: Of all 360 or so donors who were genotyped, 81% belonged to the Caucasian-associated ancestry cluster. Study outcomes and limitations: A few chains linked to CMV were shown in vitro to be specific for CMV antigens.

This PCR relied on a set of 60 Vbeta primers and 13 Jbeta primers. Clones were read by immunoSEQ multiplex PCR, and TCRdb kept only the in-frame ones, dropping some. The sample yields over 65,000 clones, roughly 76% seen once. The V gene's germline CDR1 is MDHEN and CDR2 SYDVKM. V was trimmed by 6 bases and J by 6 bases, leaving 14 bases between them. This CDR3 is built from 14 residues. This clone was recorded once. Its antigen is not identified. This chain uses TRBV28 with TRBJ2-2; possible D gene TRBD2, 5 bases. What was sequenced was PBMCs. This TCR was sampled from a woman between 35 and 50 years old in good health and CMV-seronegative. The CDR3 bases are TGTGCCAGCAGAGGCGGGTGGGTTCCCGGGGAGCTGTTTTTT. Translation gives CASRGGWVPGELFF.